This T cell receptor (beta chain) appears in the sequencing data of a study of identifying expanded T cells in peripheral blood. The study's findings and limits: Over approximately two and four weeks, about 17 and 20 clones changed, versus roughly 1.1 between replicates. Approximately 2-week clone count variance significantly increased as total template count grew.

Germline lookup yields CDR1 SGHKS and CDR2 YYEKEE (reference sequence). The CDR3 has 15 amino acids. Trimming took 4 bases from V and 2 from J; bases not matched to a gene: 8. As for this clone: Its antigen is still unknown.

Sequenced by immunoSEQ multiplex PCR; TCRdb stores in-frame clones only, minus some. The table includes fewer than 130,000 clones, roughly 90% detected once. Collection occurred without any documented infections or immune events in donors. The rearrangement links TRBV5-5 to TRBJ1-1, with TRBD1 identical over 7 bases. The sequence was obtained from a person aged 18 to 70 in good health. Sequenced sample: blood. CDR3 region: CASSTRQGDNTEAFF. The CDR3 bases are TGTGCCAGCAGCACCCGACAGGGCGACAACACTGAAGCTTTCTTT.